Listed here are 32 T cell receptor beta chains from one sample, sequenced in a study of T cells in localized non-small cell lung cancer. Assay: immunoSEQ multiplex PCR; the TCRdb copy retains only in-frame clones and omits some. The table records 3,000 or so clones, around 25% of them present only once. Material: normal lung tissue next to the tumor, obtained before any cancer treatment. The receptors stem from an older male donor with stage II lung adenocarcinoma.

The rearrangement uses TRBV18 and TRBJ2-7; 13 bases agree with TRBD2. The CDR3 loop spans 16 amino acids. The V gene's germline CDR1 is KGHSH and CDR2 LQKENI. Trimming cost V 4 bases and J 4 bases; bases outside gene matches: 7. The CDR3 reads CASSQPGLAGIYEQYF. CDR3 bases: TGTGCCAGCTCACAACCGGGACTAGCGGGAATATACGAGCAGTACTTC.

V and J are TRBV6-8 and TRBJ2-5; 8 bases agree with TRBD2. In germline, CDR1 is MNHGY, CDR2 SAAAGT. V lost 8 bases, J lost 4 bases, and 9 bases stayed unmatched. The CDR3 has 14 amino acids. The CDR3 DNA follows: TGTGCCAGCGCCGGGACTAGGAGCGGAGAGACCCAGTACTTC. Translating gives CASAGTRSGETQYF.

The chain uses TRBV28 and TRBJ1-5; the D gene is possibly TRBD1 (5 bases). V shed 5 bases and J shed 7 bases, with 27 bases lying between them. The CDR3 has 18 amino acids. CDR1 MDHEN and CDR2 SYDVKM come from the germline V gene. CDR3 residues: CASSNGAGRLFSVQPQHF. CDR3 nucleotides: TGTGCCAGCAGTAACGGGGCAGGGAGATTATTTAGCGTACAGCCCCAGCATTTT.

The rearrangement uses TRBV30 and TRBJ1-1; D is ambiguous. The CDR3 sequence is 14 residues long. Looked up from germline, CDR1 is GTSNPN and CDR2 is SVGIG (reference sequence). The germline V and J ends were trimmed by 1 base and 0 bases, with 9 bases remaining between them. The CDR3 reads CAWSEAGMNTEAFF. CDR3 bases: TGTGCCTGGAGTGAAGCCGGGATGAACACTGAAGCTTTCTTT.

Relative to its sample, this clone is large. This chain connects TRBV28 to TRBJ1-1; D is uncertain. Trimming removed 4 bases from V and 1 base from J, with 13 bases in between. The germline gives CDR1 MDHEN, CDR2 SYDVKM. The CDR3 runs to 15 residues. CDR3 DNA sequence: TGTGCCAGCAGTTCCCGGGGTAGTGGGAACACTGAAGCTTTCTTT. The encoded protein is CASSSRGSGNTEAFF.

The chain recombines TRBV19 with TRBJ2-2, with D unclear. This CDR3 spans 13 amino acids. Germline values: CDR1 LNHDA, CDR2 SQIVND (reference sequence). V was shortened by 6 bases and J by 2 bases, with 7 bases between the two germline ends. In nucleotides, the CDR3 is TGTGCCAGTAGATTTGAAAACACCGGGGAGCTGTTTTTT. Its translation is CASRFENTGELFF. Filled out from reference TRBV19 and TRBJ2-2, the complete variable domain reads DGGITQSPKYLFRKEGQNVTLSCEQNLNHDAMYWYRQDPGQGLRLIYYSQIVNDFQKGDIAEGYSVSREKKESFPLTVTSAQKNPTAFYLCASRFENTGELFFGEGSRLTVL.

V usage is TRBV10-2 and J usage is TRBJ1-3; D possibly corresponds to TRBD1 (6 bases). CDR1 and CDR2 from the germline V gene are WSHSY and SAAADI. The V and J ends lost 3 bases and 1 base respectively, with 7 bases between them. CDR3 length: 14 amino acids. Written as DNA, the CDR3 is TGCGCCAGCAGTGAAACAGGGTCTGGAAACACCATATATTTT. Residues: CASSETGSGNTIYF.

The CDR3 reads CASSYSLTGSYNEQFF. As DNA, the CDR3 is TGTGCCAGCAGTTACTCCCTAACGGGGTCCTACAATGAGCAGTTCTTC. This chain links TRBV6-8 with TRBJ2-1, with a possible D match to TRBD2 (5 bases). CDR1 is MNHGY, CDR2 SAAAGT, per germline. The CDR3 totals 16 residues. V was cut by 0 bases and J by 1 base, with 10 bases left in between.

This clone is labeled medium-sized. This sequence joins TRBV1 and TRBJ2-3. TRBV1 is shown as a pseudogene. The CDR3 loop spans 17 amino acids. The CDR3 reads CASSQVIGTELTDTQYF. The DNA of the CDR3 is TGCGCCAGCAGCCAAGTCATCGGGACGGAGCTCACAGATACGCAGTATTTT.

The chain carries TRBV19 and TRBJ2-7; possibly TRBD1 for D (6 bases). Deletions cut 4 bases from V and 7 bases from J, with 14 bases between. Germline V gives CDR1 LNHDA, CDR2 SQIVND (reference sequence). This CDR3 region has 13 residues. CDR3 sequence (DNA): TGTGCCAGTAGTAGGCTCAGGGGTGGTGAGCAGTACTTC. This encodes CASSRLRGGEQYF.

By share, this clone counts as medium-sized. The chain joins TRBV9 to TRBJ1-4, with D hard to call. The CDR3 runs 16 residues. Between the trimmed V and J ends, which lost 0 bases and 7 bases, there was a span of 16 bases. Germline values: CDR1 SGDLS, CDR2 YYNGEE. CDR3 amino acids: CASSVEWNGEGEKLFF. DNA of the CDR3: TGTGCCAGCAGCGTAGAATGGAACGGTGAGGGTGAAAAACTGTTTTTT.

In its sample, this clone is medium-sized. J is TRBJ2-2 and V is TRBV9; D unclear. The CDR3 is 14 residues long. Germline CDR1 is SGDLS and CDR2 is YYNGEE. The ends were cut back, 4 bases at V and 1 base at J, with 8 bases in the middle. The CDR3 loop reads CASSFRQNTGELFF. CDR3 sequence (DNA): TGTGCCAGCAGCTTTAGACAGAACACCGGGGAGCTGTTTTTT. Looking up the rest from reference TRBV9 and TRBJ2-2 gives the full variable domain: DSGVTQTPKHLITATGQRVTLRCSPRSGDLSVYWYQQSLDQGLQFLIQYYNGEERAKGNILERFSAQQFPDLHSELNLSSLELGDSALYFCASSFRQNTGELFFGEGSRLTVL.

This clone is deemed medium-sized. This chain connects TRBV11-3 to TRBJ1-3; D possibly corresponds to TRBD1 (5 bases). The CDR3 loop spans 16 amino acids. Trimming took 5 bases from V and 0 from J, leaving 14 bases between them. The V gene's germline CDR1 is SGHNT and CDR2 YENEEA. DNA of the CDR3: TGTGCCAGCAGCCCCTTGCGGGGGGGCTCTGGAAACACCATATATTTT. Translated, it gives CASSPLRGGSGNTIYF.

By share, this clone ranks as large (0.1 to 1%). CDR3 sequence (DNA): TGTGCCAGCAGTGAAGAACTAGAGCCTTACAATGAGCAGTTCTTC. It specifies CASSEELEPYNEQFF. J is TRBJ2-1 and V is TRBV6-1, with D perhaps TRBD2 (5 bases). The CDR3 runs to 15 residues. From germline, CDR1 is MNHNS and CDR2 SASEGT. Trimming removed 1 base at V and 4 bases at J, with 11 bases between.

The chain carries TRBV9 and TRBJ2-5; 10 bases are shared with TRBD1. V shed 0 bases, J shed 1 base, and the junction held 9 bases outside the gene matches. The germline CDR1 and CDR2 sequences are SGDLS and YYNGEE. This CDR3 spans 18 amino acids. Written as DNA, the CDR3 is TGTGCCAGCAGCGTAGGGGGACAGGGGTTTTTAATCCAAGAGACCCAGTACTTC. It yields the protein CASSVGGQGFLIQETQYF.

This clone occurred a few times. The V call is TRBV6-8, the J call TRBJ1-6; 7 bases fit TRBD1. Germline CDR1 and CDR2: MNHGY and SAAAGT. The CDR3 runs 19 residues. Trimming at V came to 2 bases and at J to 2 bases, leaving 12 bases not matched to a gene. CDR3 coding DNA: TGTGCCAGCAGTTACCCCTCCAGGGGGGCTCTGACCTATAATTCACCCCTCCACTTT. As protein: CASSYPSRGALTYNSPLHF.

This clone was recorded a few times. The rearrangement uses TRBV28 and TRBJ1-5, with D uncertain. CDR3 length: 14 amino acids. The ends were cut back, 1 base at V and 3 bases at J, with 7 bases in the middle. Germline V gives CDR1 MDHEN, CDR2 SYDVKM. The CDR3 DNA sequence: TGTGCCAGCAGTTTATCGGGTATCAATCAGCCCCAGCATTTT. It translates to CASSLSGINQPQHF.

The chain combines TRBV19 with TRBJ2-7; 10 bases agree with TRBD1. CDR3 length: 15 residues. Germline CDR1 LNHDA, CDR2 SQIVND (reference sequence). The junction had 9 bases not matched to a gene; V was cut back by 5 bases and J by 5 bases. The CDR3 region is CASSLAGTGEHEQYF. In nucleotides, the CDR3 is TGTGCCAGTAGTTTAGCCGGGACAGGGGAACACGAGCAGTACTTC.

By share of the sample, this clone is medium-sized. This chain connects TRBV6-8 to TRBJ2-2, with 8 bases that match TRBD2. There are 15 residues in the CDR3. With 6 bases clipped from V and 2 bases from J, the junction kept 5 bases outside the gene matches. From germline, CDR1 is MNHGY and CDR2 SAAAGT. The chain's CDR3 is CASSLSGDNTGELFF. The CDR3 DNA follows: TGTGCCAGCAGCCTTAGCGGGGATAACACCGGGGAGCTGTTTTTT.

The chain carries TRBV6-8 and TRBJ2-7; unclear D gene. CDR1 MNHGY and CDR2 SAAAGT come from the germline V gene. The germline V and J ends were trimmed by 2 bases and 6 bases, with 17 bases remaining between them. The CDR3 contains 15 residues. For the CDR3, the DNA is TGTGCCAGCAGTTACGGTTTCCCCCTCTCCGGCGAGCAGTACTTC. It translates to CASSYGFPLSGEQYF.

The rearrangement uses TRBV6-8 and TRBJ2-6, with unresolved D. V lost 6 bases, J lost 0 bases, and 9 bases lay in between. Per the germline V gene, CDR1 is MNHGY and CDR2 is SAAAGT. This CDR3 region has 15 residues. In DNA form, the CDR3 reads TGTGCCAGCAGGAGACACCTCTCTGGGGCCAACGTCCTGACTTTC. Encoded protein: CASRRHLSGANVLTF.

Written as DNA, the CDR3 is TGTGCCATCAGTGAGGGCCCAACTGGAAACACCATATATTTT. It specifies CAISEGPTGNTIYF. The chain has TRBV10-3 and TRBJ1-3; D not certain. The CDR3 has 14 amino acids. Germline loops: CDR1 ENHRY, CDR2 SYGVKD. V shed 2 bases and J shed 2 bases, with 7 bases lying between them.

This clone was seen only a few times. J is TRBJ1-1 and V is TRBV30; D not certain. The germline V gene has CDR1 GTSNPN and CDR2 SVGIG (reference sequence). The CDR3 runs to 13 residues. Deletions cut 0 bases from V and 5 bases from J, with 10 bases between. The CDR3 nucleotides read TGTGCCTGGAGTGTACTAGAGAGTACTGAAGCTTTCTTT. This sequence encodes CAWSVLESTEAFF.

Sample share makes this clone large. J is TRBJ2-7 and V is TRBV11-3; TRBD1 might be the D (7 bases). Between the trimmed V and J ends, which lost 3 bases and 3 bases, there was a span of 18 bases. The CDR3 consists of 16 residues. CDR1 and CDR2 (germline): SGHNT, YENEEA. CDR3 nucleotide sequence: TGTGCCAGCAGCTTCCTCGTGGAGGGGGCAAGCTACGAGCAGTACTTC. It specifies CASSFLVEGASYEQYF. The entire variable domain, with the rest obtained from reference TRBV11-3 and TRBJ2-7, is as follows: EAGVVQSPRYKIIEKKQPVAFWCNPISGHNTLYWYLQNLGQGPELLIRYENEEAVDDSQLPKDRFSAERLKGVDSTLKIQPAELGDSAVYLCASSFLVEGASYEQYFGPGTRLTVT.

This chain connects TRBV6-8 to TRBJ2-1; weak D call: TRBD2 (5 bases). The CDR3 runs 16 residues. The germline CDR1 and CDR2 sequences are MNHGY and SAAAGT. V lost 5 bases to trimming and J lost 2 bases, with 16 bases between them. The CDR3 coding sequence is TGTGCCAGCAGTCCTTCCGGGGAGCCCCCCTACAATGAGCAGTTCTTC. It specifies CASSPSGEPPYNEQFF.

This clone is categorized as medium-sized. The CDR3 reads CASSFDRGRTEAFF. For the CDR3, the DNA is TGTGCCAGCAGCTTCGACAGGGGGCGAACTGAAGCTTTCTTT. The V call is TRBV11-3, the J call TRBJ1-1; 10 nucleotides align to TRBD1. The CDR3 is made up of 14 amino acids. CDR1 is SGHNT and CDR2 is YENEEA in the germline V gene. The V segment lost 3 bases and the J segment 5 bases; nucleotides outside the gene matches: 3.

Relative to its sample, this clone is medium-sized. The J gene is TRBJ2-6, the V gene TRBV9; 13 nucleotides match TRBD2. The CDR3 runs to 18 residues. V shed 4 bases and J 0 bases; nucleotides not matched to a gene: 4. From germline, CDR1 is SGDLS and CDR2 YYNGEE. The CDR3 bases are TGTGCCAGCAGCCCTCGACTAGCGGGGGGCTCTGGGGCCAACGTCCTGACTTTC. This gives the protein CASSPRLAGGSGANVLTF.

V usage is TRBV11-3 and J usage is TRBJ2-1; 7 bases are shared with TRBD2. The CDR3 runs 14 residues. Germline CDR1 is SGHNT and CDR2 is YENEEA. V dropped 1 base and J dropped 6; count of bases not matched to a gene: 3. CDR3 sequence: CASSLGTSFNEQFF. DNA for the CDR3: TGTGCCAGCAGCTTAGGGACTAGTTTCAATGAGCAGTTCTTC.

The chain links TRBV29-1 to TRBJ2-5; 13 nucleotides agree with TRBD2. Germline V CDR1 and CDR2: SQVTM, ANQGSEA. V lost 7 bases and J lost 5; bases outside the gene matches: 7. The CDR3 is made up of 14 amino acids. The DNA of the CDR3 is TGCAGCGCCATACTAGCGGGGGGGTGGGAGACCCAGTACTTC. Translated: CSAILAGGWETQYF. Combining the CDR3 with reference TRBV29-1 and TRBJ2-5 gives the whole variable domain SAVISQKPSRDICQRGTSLTIQCQVDSQVTMMFWYRQQPGQSLTLIATANQGSEATYESGFVIDKFPISRPNLTFSTLTVSNMSPEDSSIYLCSAILAGGWETQYFGPGTRLLVL.

This chain connects TRBV2 to TRBJ2-7; 7 bases line up with TRBD1. The CDR3 runs to 12 residues. Per the germline V gene, CDR1 is SNHLY and CDR2 is FYNNEI. The V and J ends lost 5 bases and 4 bases, in that order; junction bases with no gene match: 2. In DNA, the CDR3 is TGTGCCAGCAGTAAGGACAGGTACGAGCAGTACTTC. Residues: CASSKDRYEQYF. Based on the CDR3 plus reference TRBV2 and TRBJ2-7, the full variable domain is EPEVTQTPSHQVTQMGQEVILRCVPISNHLYFYWYRQILGQKVEFLVSFYNNEISEKSEIFDDQFSVERPDGSNFTLKIRSTKLEDSAMYFCASSKDRYEQYFGPGTRLTVT.

The chain combines TRBV7-6 with TRBJ1-3; TRBD1 agrees at 7 bases. CDR3 length equals 18 residues. Trimming removed 4 bases from V and 4 bases from J; junction bases left unmatched: 16. The germline V gene encodes CDR1 SGHVS and CDR2 FNYEAQ. CDR3 in DNA: TGTGCCAGCAGCTCATTGGGTGAACAGGGGATAATGGGAAACACCATATATTTT. Its protein product is CASSSLGEQGIMGNTIYF.

V usage is TRBV5-8 and J usage is TRBJ2-3; D is ambiguous. V gave up 2 bases and J gave up 0 bases, with 16 bases separating them. The CDR3 is made up of 17 amino acids. The germline CDR1 and CDR2 sequences are SGHTS and YDEGEE. CDR3 in DNA: TGTGCCAGCAGCTTCCAGTTAGGGTTCTCTAGCACAGATACGCAGTATTTT. As protein: CASSFQLGFSSTDTQYF.